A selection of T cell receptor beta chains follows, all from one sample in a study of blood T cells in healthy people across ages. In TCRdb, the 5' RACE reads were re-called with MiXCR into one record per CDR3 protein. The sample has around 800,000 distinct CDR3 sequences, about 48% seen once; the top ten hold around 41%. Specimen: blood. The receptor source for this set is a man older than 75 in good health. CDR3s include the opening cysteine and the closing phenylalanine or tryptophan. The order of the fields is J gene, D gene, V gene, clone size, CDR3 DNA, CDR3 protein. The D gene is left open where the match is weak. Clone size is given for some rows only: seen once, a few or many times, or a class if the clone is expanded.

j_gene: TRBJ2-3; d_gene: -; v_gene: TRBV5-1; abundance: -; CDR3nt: TGCGCCAGCAGTGGCGGGACCCAGTACGGGGATACGCAGTATTTT; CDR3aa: CASSGGTQYGDTQYF
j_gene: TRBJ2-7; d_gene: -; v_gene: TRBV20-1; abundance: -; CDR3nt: TGCAGTGCTAGGGGCCTGAACGAGCAGTACTTC; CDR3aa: CSARGLNEQYF
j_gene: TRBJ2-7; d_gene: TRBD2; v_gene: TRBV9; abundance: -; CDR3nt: TGTGCCAGCAGCGTAGCTCTGAGTAGCGGGATAGGCGGACCAATCGAGCAGTACTTC; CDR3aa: CASSVALSSGIGGPIEQYF
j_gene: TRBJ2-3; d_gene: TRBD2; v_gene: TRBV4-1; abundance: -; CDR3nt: TGCGCCAGCAGCCAAGAAACGGGGGGGATAGATACGCAGTATTTT; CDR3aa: CASSQETGGIDTQYF
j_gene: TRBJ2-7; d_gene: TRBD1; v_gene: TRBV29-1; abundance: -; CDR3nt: TGCAGCGTTGAAGACAGGGGGTTCTACGAGCAGTACTTC; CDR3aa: CSVEDRGFYEQYF
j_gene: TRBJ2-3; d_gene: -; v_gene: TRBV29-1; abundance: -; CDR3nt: TGCAGCGTTGAAGACAGGGGCCGCTCAGATACGCAGTATTTT; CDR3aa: CSVEDRGRSDTQYF
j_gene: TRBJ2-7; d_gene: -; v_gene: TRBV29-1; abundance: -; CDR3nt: TGCAGCGTGAAACCGGGGACCTACGAGCAGTACTTC; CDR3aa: CSVKPGTYEQYF
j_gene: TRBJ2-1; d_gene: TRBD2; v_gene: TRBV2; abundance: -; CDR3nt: TGTGCCAGCAGACGAGAAGCGGGAGTTGGCCACAATGAGCAGTTCTTC; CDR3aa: CASRREAGVGHNEQFF
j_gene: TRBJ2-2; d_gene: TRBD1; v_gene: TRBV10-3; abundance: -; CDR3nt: TGTGCCATCAGTGAGTCGACAGGGTACAACACCGGGGAGCTGTTTTTT; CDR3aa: CAISESTGYNTGELFF
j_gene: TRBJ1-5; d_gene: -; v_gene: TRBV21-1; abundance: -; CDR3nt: TGTGCCAGCAGGAGACCACCGTTTCGGCCCCAGCATTTT; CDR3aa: CASRRPPFRPQHF
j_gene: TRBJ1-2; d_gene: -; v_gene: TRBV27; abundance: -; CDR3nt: TGTGCCAGCAGTAGGGCAGGGAGTAACTATGGCTACACCTTC; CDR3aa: CASSRAGSNYGYTF
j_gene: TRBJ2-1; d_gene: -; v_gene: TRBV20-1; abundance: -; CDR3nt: TGCAGTGCTAGCCATGAGGGCGGCTACAATGAGCAGTTCTTC; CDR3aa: CSASHEGGYNEQFF
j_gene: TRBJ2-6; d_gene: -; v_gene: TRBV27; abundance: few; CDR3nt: TGTGCCAGCAGTTTATTAGGGACTGGGGCCAACGTCCTGACTTTC; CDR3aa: CASSLLGTGANVLTF
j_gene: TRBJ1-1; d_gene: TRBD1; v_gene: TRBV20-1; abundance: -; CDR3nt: TGCAGTGCTAGAGGGGGGGGACAGGCAAGGGGCACTGAAGCTTTCTTT; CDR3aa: CSARGGGQARGTEAFF
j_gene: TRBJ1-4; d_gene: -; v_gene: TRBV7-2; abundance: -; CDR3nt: TGTGCCAGCAGCGCCGAGGCTAATGAAAAACTGTTTTTT; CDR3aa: CASSAEANEKLFF
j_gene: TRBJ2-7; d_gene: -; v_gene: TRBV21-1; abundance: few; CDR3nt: TGTGCCAGCAGCAAGGATGCAGGGAAAGACGAGCAGTACTTC; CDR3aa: CASSKDAGKDEQYF
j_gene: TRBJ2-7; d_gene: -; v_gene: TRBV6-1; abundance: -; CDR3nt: TGTGCCAGCAGCCCCGGGGCCGAGCAGTACTTC; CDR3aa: CASSPGAEQYF
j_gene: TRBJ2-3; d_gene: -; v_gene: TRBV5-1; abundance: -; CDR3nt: TGCGTCAGCAGCTTTCCCGGATCGGGGGATACGCAGTATTTT; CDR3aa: CVSSFPGSGDTQYF